The rows below give T cell receptor beta chains drawn from one sample of a study of early T cells in non-severe SARS-CoV-2 infection. TCRdb re-derived calls from the 5' RACE reads in MiXCR, one entry per CDR3 protein. The sample shows tens of thousands of distinct CDR3 sequences, roughly 4.8% of them seen only once. The sequencing sample was made of whole blood. The source of these receptors is an adult who was a healthcare worker with PCR-confirmed SARS-CoV-2 infection or an uninfected control (not recorded which). Both conserved end residues are part of each CDR3. Fields, in order: D gene, V gene, clone size, J gene, CDR3 protein, CDR3 DNA. The D gene is left open where the match is weak. The size field reads once, few, many or a size class.

TRBD1	TRBV14	few	TRBJ2-6	CASSPTDRGRFGANVLTF	TGTGCCAGCAGCCCAACTGACAGGGGGCGGTTTGGGGCCAACGTCCTGACTTTC
TRBD2	TRBV12-3/TRBV12-4	many	TRBJ2-5	CASSRPSGGAQTQYF	TGTGCCAGCAGTCGCCCTAGCGGGGGGGCACAGACCCAGTACTTC
TRBD2	TRBV5-4	many	TRBJ2-5	CASSLSGGEETQYF	TGTGCCAGCAGCTTAAGCGGGGGGGAAGAGACCCAGTACTTC
TRBD2	TRBV20-1	many	TRBJ2-1	CSASTGTSAYNEQFF	TGCAGTGCTTCCACCGGGACTAGCGCTTACAATGAGCAGTTCTTC
.	TRBV15	many	TRBJ2-3	CATSRDGGLSTDTQYF	TGTGCCACCAGCAGAGATGGCGGGTTGAGCACAGATACGCAGTATTTT
.	TRBV6-5	many	TRBJ1-1	CASSSGPGSNTEAFF	TGTGCCAGCTCCTCTGGCCCAGGATCTAACACTGAAGCTTTCTTT
TRBD1	TRBV18	many	TRBJ2-3	CASSLPRTGVSTQYF	TGTGCCAGCTCACTACCCCGGACAGGAGTGAGTACGCAGTATTTT
.	TRBV2	many	TRBJ1-5	CASSEGGGPAGHF	TGTGCCAGCAGCGAGGGAGGCGGCCCCGCGGGGCATTTT
.	TRBV7-8	many	TRBJ2-5	CASSFRGQGTLQETQYF	TGTGCCAGCAGCTTTCGAGGACAAGGGACCCTCCAAGAGACCCAGTACTTC
TRBD1	TRBV12-3/TRBV12-4	many	TRBJ1-1	CASSFDRGPIF	TGTGCCAGCAGTTTCGACAGGGGGCCCATCTTT
TRBD1	TRBV30	many	TRBJ1-4	CAWSGDSNEKLFF	TGTGCCTGGAGTGGGGACAGCAATGAAAAACTGTTTTTT
.	TRBV5-1	few	TRBJ1-1	CASSFAGGSNTEAFF	TGCGCCAGCAGCTTCGCGGGGGGCTCGAACACTGAAGCTTTCTTT
.	TRBV12-3/TRBV12-4	medium-sized	TRBJ2-1	CASTTYNEQFF	TGTGCCAGCACTACTTACAATGAGCAGTTCTTC
.	TRBV21-1	many	TRBJ2-5	CASSKRRGEETQYF	TGTGCCAGCAGCAAACGTAGGGGCGAAGAGACCCAGTACTTC
.	TRBV11-2	many	TRBJ1-2	CASSLIRSRGYTF	TGTGCCAGCAGCTTAATCCGGTCGAGGGGCTACACCTTC
TRBD2	TRBV18	many	TRBJ2-7	CASSPRGGPYEQYF	TGTGCCAGCTCACCACGGGGGGGACCCTACGAGCAGTACTTC
.	TRBV7-3	few	TRBJ2-5	CASSIYGGGETQYF	TGTGCCAGCTCCATTTATGGCGGAGGGGAGACCCAGTACTTC
.	TRBV20-1	many	TRBJ2-1	CSARDLDVWSNEQFF	TGCAGTGCTAGAGATTTAGACGTTTGGTCCAATGAGCAGTTCTTC
.	TRBV4-1	many	TRBJ1-5	CASSQVSQSDVQPQHF	TGCGCCAGCAGCCAAGTGTCACAATCCGACGTTCAGCCCCAGCATTTT
.	TRBV11-2	many	TRBJ1-2	CASSPGGSAGYTF	TGTGCCAGCAGCCCCGGAGGGTCGGCTGGCTACACCTTC